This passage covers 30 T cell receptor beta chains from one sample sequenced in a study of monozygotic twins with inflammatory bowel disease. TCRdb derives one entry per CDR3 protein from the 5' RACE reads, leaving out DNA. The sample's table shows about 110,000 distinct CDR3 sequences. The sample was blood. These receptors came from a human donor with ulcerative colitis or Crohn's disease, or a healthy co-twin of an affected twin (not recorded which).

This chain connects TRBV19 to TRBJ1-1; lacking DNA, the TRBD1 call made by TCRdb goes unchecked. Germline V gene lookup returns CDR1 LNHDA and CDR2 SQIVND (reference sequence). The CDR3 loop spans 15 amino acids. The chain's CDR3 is CASSIVWDAKLEAFF. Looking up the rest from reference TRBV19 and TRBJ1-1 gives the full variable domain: DGGITQSPKYLFRKEGQNVTLSCEQNLNHDAMYWYRQDPGQGLRLIYYSQIVNDFQKGDIAEGYSVSREKKESFPLTVTSAQKNPTAFYLCASSIVWDAKLEAFFGQGTRLTVV.

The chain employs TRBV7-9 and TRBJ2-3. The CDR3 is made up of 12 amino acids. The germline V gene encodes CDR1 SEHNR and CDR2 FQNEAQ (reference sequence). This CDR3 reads CASSALTDTQYF.

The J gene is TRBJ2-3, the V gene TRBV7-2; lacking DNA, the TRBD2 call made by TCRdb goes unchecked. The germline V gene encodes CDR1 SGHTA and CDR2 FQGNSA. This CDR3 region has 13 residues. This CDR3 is CASAGRPPDTQYF.

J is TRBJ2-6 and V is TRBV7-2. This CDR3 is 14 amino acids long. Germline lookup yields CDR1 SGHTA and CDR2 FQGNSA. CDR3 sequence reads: CASSPSSGANVLTF.

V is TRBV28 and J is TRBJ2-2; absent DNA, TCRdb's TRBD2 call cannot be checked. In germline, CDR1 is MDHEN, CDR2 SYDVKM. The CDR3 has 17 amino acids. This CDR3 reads CASSPGASLSDTGELFF.

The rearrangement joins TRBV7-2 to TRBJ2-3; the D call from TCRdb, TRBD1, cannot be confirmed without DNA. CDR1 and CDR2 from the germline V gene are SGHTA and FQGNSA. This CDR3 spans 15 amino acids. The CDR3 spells CASSLGQGLTDTQYF.

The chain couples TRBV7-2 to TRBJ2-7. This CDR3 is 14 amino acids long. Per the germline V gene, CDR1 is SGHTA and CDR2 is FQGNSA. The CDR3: CASSLDRSSYEQYF.

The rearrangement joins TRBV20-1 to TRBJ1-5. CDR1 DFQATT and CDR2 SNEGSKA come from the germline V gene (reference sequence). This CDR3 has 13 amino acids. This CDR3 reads CSASASNNQPQHF.

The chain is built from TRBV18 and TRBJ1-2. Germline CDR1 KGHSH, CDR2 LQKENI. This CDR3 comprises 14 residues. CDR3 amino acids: CASSQNSANYGYTF.

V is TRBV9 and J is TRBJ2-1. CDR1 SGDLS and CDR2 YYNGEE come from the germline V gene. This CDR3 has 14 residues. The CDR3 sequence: CASSIEEAYNEQFF. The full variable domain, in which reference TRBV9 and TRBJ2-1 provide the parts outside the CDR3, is DSGVTQTPKHLITATGQRVTLRCSPRSGDLSVYWYQQSLDQGLQFLIQYYNGEERAKGNILERFSAQQFPDLHSELNLSSLELGDSALYFCASSIEEAYNEQFFGPGTRLTVL.

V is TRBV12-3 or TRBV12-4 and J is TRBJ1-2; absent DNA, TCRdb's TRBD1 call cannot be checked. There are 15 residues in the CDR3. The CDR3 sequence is CASSRPGQGLYGYTF.

The CDR3 is CASSPGEGTGDETQYF. The chain recombines TRBV4-2 with TRBJ2-5; lacking DNA, the TRBD1 call made by TCRdb goes unchecked. The CDR3 length is 16 residues. Germline values: CDR1 LGHNA, CDR2 YNFKEQ.

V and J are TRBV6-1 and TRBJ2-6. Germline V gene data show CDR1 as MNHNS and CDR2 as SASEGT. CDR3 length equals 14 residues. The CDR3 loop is CASSKDSGANVLTF.

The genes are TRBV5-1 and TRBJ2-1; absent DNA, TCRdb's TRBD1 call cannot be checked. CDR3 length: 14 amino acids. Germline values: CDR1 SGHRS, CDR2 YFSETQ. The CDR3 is CASSFGPGDNEQFF.

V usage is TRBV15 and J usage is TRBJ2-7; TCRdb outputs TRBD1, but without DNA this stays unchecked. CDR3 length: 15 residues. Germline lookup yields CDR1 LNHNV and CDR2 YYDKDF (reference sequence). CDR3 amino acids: CATSRDLMGVGEQYF.

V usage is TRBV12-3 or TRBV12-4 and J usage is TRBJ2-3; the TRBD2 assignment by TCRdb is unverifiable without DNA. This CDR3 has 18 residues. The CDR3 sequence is CASSLLAGEGVGTDTQYF.

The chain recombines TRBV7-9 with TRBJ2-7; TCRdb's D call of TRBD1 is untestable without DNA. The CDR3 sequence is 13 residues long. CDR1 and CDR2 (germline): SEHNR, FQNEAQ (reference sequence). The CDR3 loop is CASSLGQDYEQYF.

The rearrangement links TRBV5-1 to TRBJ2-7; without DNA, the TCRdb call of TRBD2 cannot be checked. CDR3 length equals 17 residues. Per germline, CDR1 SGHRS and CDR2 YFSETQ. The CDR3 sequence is CASSRGTSGTLSYEQYF.

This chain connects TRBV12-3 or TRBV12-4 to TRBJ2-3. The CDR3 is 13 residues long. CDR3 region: CASSLFSLDTQYF.

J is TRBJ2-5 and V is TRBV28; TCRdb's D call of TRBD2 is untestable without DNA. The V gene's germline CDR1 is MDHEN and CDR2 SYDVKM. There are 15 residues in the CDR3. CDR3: CASSLTSGSLETQYF. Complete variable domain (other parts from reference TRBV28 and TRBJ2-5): DVKVTQSSRYLVKRTGEKVFLECVQDMDHENMFWYRQDPGLGLRLIYFSYDVKMKEKGDIPEGYSVSREKKERFSLILESASTNQTSMYLCASSLTSGSLETQYFGPGTRLLVL.

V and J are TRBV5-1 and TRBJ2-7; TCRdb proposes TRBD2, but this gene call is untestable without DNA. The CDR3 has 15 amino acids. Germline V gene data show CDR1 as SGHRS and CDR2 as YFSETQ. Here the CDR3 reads CASSLPREGSYEQYF. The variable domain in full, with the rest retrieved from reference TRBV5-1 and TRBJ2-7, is KAGVTQTPRYLIKTRGQQVTLSCSPISGHRSVSWYQQTPGQGLQFLFEYFSETQRNKGNFPGRFSGRQFSNSRSEMNVSTLELGDSALYLCASSLPREGSYEQYFGPGTRLTVT.

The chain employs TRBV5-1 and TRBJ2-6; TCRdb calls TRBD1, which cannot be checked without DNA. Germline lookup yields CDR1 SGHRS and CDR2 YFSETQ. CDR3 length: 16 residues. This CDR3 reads CASSRTGASGANVLTF.

The CDR3 is CASTSGTGFGDTQYF. J is TRBJ2-3 and V is TRBV19; the D call of TRBD1 rests on TCRdb alone, since no DNA is present to check it. Germline lookup yields CDR1 LNHDA and CDR2 SQIVND (reference sequence). The CDR3 is 15 residues long.

The CDR3 loop is CASSFRGMNTGELFF. J is TRBJ2-2 and V is TRBV12-3 or TRBV12-4; TCRdb's D call, TRBD1, is unchecked because there is no DNA. This CDR3 is built from 15 residues.

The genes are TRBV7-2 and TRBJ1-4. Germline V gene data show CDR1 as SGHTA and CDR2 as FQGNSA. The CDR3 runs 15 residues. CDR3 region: CASSSGPNPIEKLFF.

The CDR3 reads CASSHPGSGRANEQFF. The chain links TRBV3-1 to TRBJ2-1; the TCRdb call, TRBD2, lacks DNA for checking. CDR1 and CDR2 (germline): LGHDT, YNNKEL (reference sequence). The length of the CDR3 is 16 residues.

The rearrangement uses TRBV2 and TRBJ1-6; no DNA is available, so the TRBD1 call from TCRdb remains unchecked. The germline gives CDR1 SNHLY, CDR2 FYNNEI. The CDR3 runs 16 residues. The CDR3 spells CASSAPELQGNSPLHF.

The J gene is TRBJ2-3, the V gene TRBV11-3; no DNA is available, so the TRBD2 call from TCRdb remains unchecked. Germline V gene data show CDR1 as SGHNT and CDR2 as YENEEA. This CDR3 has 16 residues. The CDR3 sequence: CASSPSGGGSTDTQYF.

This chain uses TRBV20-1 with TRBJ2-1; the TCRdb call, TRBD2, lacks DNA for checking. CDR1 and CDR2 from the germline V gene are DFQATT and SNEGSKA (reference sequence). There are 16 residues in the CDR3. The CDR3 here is CSAKGLAGGNYNEQFF.

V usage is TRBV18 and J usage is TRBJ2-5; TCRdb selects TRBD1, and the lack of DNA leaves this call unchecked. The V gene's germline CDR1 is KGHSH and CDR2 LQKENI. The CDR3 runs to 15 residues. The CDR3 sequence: CASSQNRGRAETQYF.